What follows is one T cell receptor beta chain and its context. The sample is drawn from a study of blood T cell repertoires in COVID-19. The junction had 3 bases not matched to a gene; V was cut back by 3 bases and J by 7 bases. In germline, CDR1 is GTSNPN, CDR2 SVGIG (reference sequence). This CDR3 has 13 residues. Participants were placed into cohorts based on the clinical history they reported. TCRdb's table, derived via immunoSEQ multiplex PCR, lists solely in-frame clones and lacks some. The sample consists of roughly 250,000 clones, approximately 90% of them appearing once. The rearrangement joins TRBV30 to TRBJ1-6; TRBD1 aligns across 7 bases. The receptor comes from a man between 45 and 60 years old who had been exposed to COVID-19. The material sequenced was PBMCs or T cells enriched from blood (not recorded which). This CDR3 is CAWRGQPNSPLHF. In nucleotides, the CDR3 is TGTGCCTGGAGGGGACAGCCAAATTCACCCCTCCACTTT.